This T cell receptor beta chain was profiled in a study of blood T cell repertoires in COVID-19. Assay used: immunoSEQ multiplex PCR; TCRdb lists only in-frame clones, some missing. The sample lists roughly 150,000 clones, 84% occurring once. The CDR3 is 15 residues long. V lost 3 bases and J lost 0; bases outside the gene matches: 2. Germline CDR1 SNHLY, CDR2 FYNNEI. The chain carries TRBV2 and TRBJ2-1; 7 positions agree with TRBD1. The sample taken for sequencing was PBMCs or T cells enriched from blood (not recorded which). This TCR came from a woman between 18 and 29 years old who had been exposed to COVID-19. As DNA, the CDR3 is TGTGCCAGCAGTGAGGGACAGAGCTCCTACAATGAGCAGTTCTTC. It specifies CASSEGQSSYNEQFF.